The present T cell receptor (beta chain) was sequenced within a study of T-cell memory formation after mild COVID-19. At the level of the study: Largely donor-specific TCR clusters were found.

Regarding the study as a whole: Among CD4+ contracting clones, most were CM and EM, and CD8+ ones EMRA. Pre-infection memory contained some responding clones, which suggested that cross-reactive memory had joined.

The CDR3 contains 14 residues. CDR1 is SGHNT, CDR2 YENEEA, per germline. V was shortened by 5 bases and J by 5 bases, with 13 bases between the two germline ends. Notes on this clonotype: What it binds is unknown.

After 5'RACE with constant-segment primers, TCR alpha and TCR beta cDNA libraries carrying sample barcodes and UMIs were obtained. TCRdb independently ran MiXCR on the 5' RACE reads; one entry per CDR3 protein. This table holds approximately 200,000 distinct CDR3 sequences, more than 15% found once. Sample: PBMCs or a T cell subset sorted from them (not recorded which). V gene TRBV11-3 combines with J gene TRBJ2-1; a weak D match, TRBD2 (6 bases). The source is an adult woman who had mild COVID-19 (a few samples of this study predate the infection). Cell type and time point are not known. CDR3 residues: CASSTRDGDNEQFF. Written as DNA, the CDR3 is TGTGCCAGCAGCACGCGGGACGGGGACAATGAGCAGTTCTTC.